Below are 27 T cell receptor beta chains sequenced from a single sample in a study of T cells after yellow fever vaccination. One entry per CDR3 protein results from TCRdb running MiXCR on the 5' RACE reads. This table has 340,000 or so distinct CDR3 sequences, around 13% appearing once. The sequences come from CD4+ T cells sorted from PBMCs, collected 15 days after the yellow fever booster vaccination. The receptors here all came from a man aged 18 to 30 who received the YFV17D yellow fever vaccine.

This sequence joins TRBV5-1 and TRBJ2-4; D unresolved. Germline CDR1 is SGHRS and CDR2 is YFSETQ. V lost 0 bases, J lost 15 bases, and 13 bases lay in between. This CDR3 is 12 amino acids long. The CDR3 protein is CASSLEGQGRYF. The CDR3 nucleotides read TGCGCCAGCAGCTTGGAGGGCCAAGGTCGGTACTTC.

This clonotype was seen only a few times. J is TRBJ2-7 and V is TRBV27, with D hard to call. The V end was cut by 6 bases, the J end by 4 bases, with 13 bases between. CDR1 is MNHEY, CDR2 SMNVEV, per germline (reference sequence). The length of the CDR3 is 13 residues. CDR3 DNA: TGTGCCAGCAGCCCCTGGAGTTCATACGAGCAGTACTTC. Encoded protein: CASSPWSSYEQYF.

This clonotype was observed at least ten times. The chain employs TRBV2 and TRBJ1-2; D is undetermined. Deletions cut 4 bases from V and 4 bases from J, with 4 bases between. This CDR3 has 11 residues. CDR1 and CDR2 (germline): SNHLY, FYNNEI. In DNA, the CDR3 is TGTGCCAGCAGTGTTAGCTATGGCTACACCTTC. It translates to CASSVSYGYTF.

This chain joins TRBV2 and TRBJ1-1; a possible D gene is TRBD1 (5 bases). The CDR3 runs to 15 residues. Germline loops: CDR1 SNHLY, CDR2 FYNNEI. Trimming took 6 bases from V and 5 from J, leaving 19 bases between them. The DNA for the CDR3 is TGTGCCAGCAGAGGATGGGGGGGTGAGACGACTGAAGCTTTCTTT. Translated: CASRGWGGETTEAFF.

In this sample, this clonotype turned up many times. The rearrangement joins TRBV18 to TRBJ1-4; 7 positions match TRBD1. CDR1 is KGHSH and CDR2 is LQKENI in the germline V gene. The CDR3 runs to 15 residues. The J segment lost 8 bases and the V segment lost 5 bases, leaving 11 bases of the junction unmatched. CDR3 in DNA: TGTGCCAGCTCAGCCGGGACAGTCCTCGGGGAAAAACTGTTTTTT. It encodes CASSAGTVLGEKLFF. Looking up the rest from reference TRBV18 and TRBJ1-4 gives the full variable domain: NAGVMQNPRHLVRRRGQEARLRCSPMKGHSHVYWYRQLPEEGLKFMVYLQKENIIDESGMPKERFSAEFPKEGPSILRIQQVVRGDSAAYFCASSAGTVLGEKLFFGSGTQLSVL.

This clonotype turned up a few times. The chain recombines TRBV5-1 with TRBJ2-5; TRBD2 might be the D (6 bases). The V and J ends lost 4 bases and 5 bases respectively, with 12 bases between them. The germline CDR1 and CDR2 sequences are SGHRS and YFSETQ. The CDR3 contains 13 residues. The CDR3: CASSPQEGETQYF. The DNA for the CDR3 is TGCGCCAGCAGCCCTCAGGAGGGGGAGACCCAGTACTTC.

The CDR3 sequence is CASSTSRTGNTEAFF. CDR3 coding DNA: TGTGCCAGCAGTACGTCTCGGACGGGAAACACTGAAGCTTTCTTT. The rearrangement links TRBV11-2 to TRBJ1-1, with D uncertain. Germline V lookup: CDR1 SGHAT, CDR2 FQNNGV. V lost 6 bases to trimming and J lost 2 bases, with 16 bases between them. There are 15 residues in the CDR3.

On this clonotype itself: With a much larger clone just one base away, this may be a read error. The chain uses TRBV2 and TRBJ2-7; no clear D gene. With 5 bases removed from V and 3 bases from J, the gap between germline ends came to 5 bases. The CDR3 covers 11 residues. Germline V gene data show CDR1 as SNHLY and CDR2 as FYNNEI. The CDR3 nucleotides are TGTGCCAGCAGTCCACACTACGAGCAGTACTTC. Protein: CASSPHYEQYF.

This clonotype came up a few times. The CDR3 loop is CASSQGPSGGMTGELFF. CDR3 coding DNA: TGTGCCAGCAGCCAAGGCCCTAGCGGGGGGATGACCGGGGAGCTGTTTTTT. This chain connects TRBV3-1 to TRBJ2-2; TRBD2 aligns across 11 bases. Trimming removed 1 base from V and 5 bases from J; junction bases left unmatched: 6. The germline gives CDR1 LGHDT, CDR2 YNNKEL (reference sequence). This CDR3 is built from 17 residues.

This clonotype was found a few times. The rearrangement links TRBV7-9 to TRBJ2-2; D remains ambiguous. V was cut by 3 bases and J by 7 bases, with 18 bases left in between. The CDR3 is 16 amino acids. Per the germline V gene, CDR1 is SEHNR and CDR2 is FQNEAQ (reference sequence). CDR3 region: CASSFVTLNRIGELFF. As DNA, the CDR3 is TGTGCCAGCAGCTTCGTGACTTTGAATCGCATCGGGGAGCTGTTTTTT. Using reference TRBV7-9 and TRBJ2-2 for the parts outside the CDR3, the full variable domain is DTGVSQNPRHKITKRGQNVTFRCDPISEHNRLYWYRQTLGQGPEFLTYFQNEAQLEKSRLLSDRFSAERPKGSFSTLEIQRTEQGDSAMYLCASSFVTLNRIGELFFGEGSRLTVL.

The V call is TRBV7-9, the J call TRBJ1-6; possible D gene TRBD1, 6 bases. This CDR3 contains 14 residues. Per germline, CDR1 SEHNR and CDR2 FQNEAQ (reference sequence). Trimming stripped 8 bases from V and 9 bases from J, with 17 bases between. Here the CDR3 reads CASGIYREGSPLHF. In DNA form, the CDR3 reads TGTGCCAGCGGGATCTACAGGGAAGGTTCACCCCTCCACTTT.

This clonotype has only one observation. The J gene is TRBJ1-3, the V gene TRBV25-1, with a weak D call TRBD1 (5 bases). Trimming removed 3 bases at V and 4 bases at J, with 16 bases between. This CDR3 comprises 16 residues. Germline V gene sequence: CDR1 MGHDK, CDR2 SYGVNS. CDR3 sequence: CASSDVGTQGGNTIYF. CDR3 coding DNA: TGTGCCAGCAGTGACGTGGGGACCCAAGGCGGAAACACCATATATTTT. The complete variable domain, with remaining parts taken from reference TRBV25-1 and TRBJ1-3, reads EADIYQTPRYLVIGTGKKITLECSQTMGHDKMYWYQQDPGMELHLIHYSYGVNSTEKGDLSSESTVSRIRTEHFPLTLESARPSHTSQYLCASSDVGTQGGNTIYFGEGSWLTVV.

The chain is built from TRBV28 and TRBJ2-4, with D unclear. Germline values: CDR1 MDHEN, CDR2 SYDVKM. This CDR3 region has 16 residues. V was pared by 3 bases and J by 1 base, with 13 bases between. For the CDR3, the DNA is TGTGCCAGCAGTTTTCTCCCAGTAGGGGCCAAAAACATTCAGTACTTC. Translating gives CASSFLPVGAKNIQYF. Variable domain in full (rest from reference TRBV28 and TRBJ2-4): DVKVTQSSRYLVKRTGEKVFLECVQDMDHENMFWYRQDPGLGLRLIYFSYDVKMKEKGDIPEGYSVSREKKERFSLILESASTNQTSMYLCASSFLPVGAKNIQYFGAGTRLSVL.

This clonotype was seen repeatedly, ten times or more. The V and J genes are TRBV5-1 and TRBJ2-6; D might be TRBD2 (6 bases). CDR1 is SGHRS and CDR2 is YFSETQ in the germline V gene. Between the trimmed V and J ends, which lost 2 bases and 2 bases, there was a span of 14 bases. The length of the CDR3 is 17 residues. The DNA of the CDR3 is TGCGCCAGCAGCTTCAGGGCATGGGGGGCTGGGGCCAACGTCCTGACTTTC. This codes for CASSFRAWGAGANVLTF.

This chain connects TRBV12-3 or TRBV12-4 to TRBJ2-3; 11 bases match TRBD2. With 5 bases clipped from V and 2 bases from J, the junction kept 12 bases outside the gene matches. This CDR3 has 18 residues. The CDR3 is CASSPYRLAGLITDTQYF. The CDR3 DNA reads TGTGCCAGCAGTCCGTATCGACTAGCGGGGCTGATCACAGATACGCAGTATTTT.

V is TRBV7-9 and J is TRBJ2-5; no clear D. Trimming removed 1 base from V and 3 bases from J, with 6 bases in between. The CDR3 has 13 residues. The germline gives CDR1 SEHNR, CDR2 FQNEAQ (reference sequence). The CDR3, as DNA: TGTGCCAGCAGCTTAGTAATTAAAGAGACCCAGTACTTC. Its protein is CASSLVIKETQYF.

This clonotype occurred a few times. The chain uses TRBV20-1 and TRBJ2-5; D is ambiguous. This CDR3 region has 14 residues. Germline CDR1 and CDR2: DFQATT and SNEGSKA (reference sequence). Trimming left V 6 bases short and J 2 bases short, with 16 bases between. CDR3 in amino acids: CSAADGYSQETQYF. CDR3 nucleotide sequence: TGCAGTGCGGCGGACGGCTATAGTCAAGAGACCCAGTACTTC.

This clonotype appeared a few times. This sequence joins TRBV6-5 and TRBJ2-7; TRBD1 might be the D (5 bases). CDR3 size: 12 residues. Germline CDR1 and CDR2: MNHEY and SVGAGI. V was shortened by 6 bases and J by 6 bases, with 12 bases between the two germline ends. CDR3 nucleotides: TGTGCCAGCAGCCCCCAGGGTTTCGAGCAGTACTTC. Its translation is CASSPQGFEQYF.

This clonotype showed up just once. The chain employs TRBV9 and TRBJ2-2; TRBD2 matches 9 bases. The germline V gene encodes CDR1 SGDLS and CDR2 YYNGEE. V lost 6 bases and J lost 4; bases outside the gene matches: 10. This CDR3 comprises 16 residues. For the CDR3, the DNA is TGTGCCAGCAAACCGGGACTAGCCTCGGGCACCGGGGAGCTGTTTTTT. Translating gives CASKPGLASGTGELFF.

The chain employs TRBV5-1 and TRBJ2-5, with D perhaps matching TRBD1 (5 bases). Germline CDR1 and CDR2: SGHRS and YFSETQ. The length of the CDR3 is 14 residues. Trimming removed 1 base from V and 1 base from J, with 8 bases in between. CDR3 residues: CASSLRQTQETQYF. The CDR3 bases are TGCGCCAGCAGCTTGCGACAGACCCAAGAGACCCAGTACTTC.

The rearrangement links TRBV12-3 or TRBV12-4 to TRBJ1-3; D unclear. The CDR3 covers 13 residues. Deletions cut 7 bases from V and 0 bases from J, with 7 bases between. CDR3 bases: TGTGCCAGCATAACAGACTCTGGAAACACCATATATTTT. Protein: CASITDSGNTIYF.

This clonotype was observed a few times. The chain employs TRBV12-3 or TRBV12-4 and TRBJ2-7; 7 nucleotides agree with TRBD1. Unmatched junction bases numbered 9, after V lost 3 bases and J lost 4 bases. The CDR3 length is 15 residues. CDR3 loop: CASSLRGGQTYEQYF. The CDR3 DNA reads as TGTGCCAGCAGTTTGCGTGGGGGACAGACATACGAGCAGTACTTC.

The V gene is TRBV23-1, the J gene TRBJ1-5; TRBD1 might be the D (6 bases). TRBV23-1 is assigned to the ORF class and has an uncertain function. The CDR3 sequence is 17 residues long. V lost 2 bases and J 0 bases, leaving 14 bases between the germline ends. CDR3 bases: TGCGCCAGCAGTCAACCTTTGGACAGTCATAGCAATCAGCCCCAGCATTTT. Amino acid sequence: CASSQPLDSHSNQPQHF.

This clonotype was seen more than once but under ten times. The CDR3 loop is CSARDRRGDYNEQFF. CDR3 DNA: TGCAGTGCTAGAGATCGGCGGGGGGATTACAATGAGCAGTTCTTC. V usage is TRBV20-1 and J usage is TRBJ2-1; 8 bases agree with TRBD2. Germline CDR1 DFQATT, CDR2 SNEGSKA (reference sequence). The CDR3 covers 15 residues. V trimming: 0 bases; J trimming: 4 bases; junction bases outside the gene matches: 5.

This clonotype was found many times. This chain links TRBV12-3 or TRBV12-4 with TRBJ2-1, with no clear D. The CDR3 length is 12 residues. With 3 bases removed from V and 12 bases from J, the gap between germline ends came to 12 bases. The CDR3 loop reads CASSFGGIGQFF. The CDR3 coding sequence is TGTGCCAGCAGTTTTGGTGGGATTGGGCAGTTCTTC.

This clonotype was counted only a few times. J is TRBJ2-1 and V is TRBV7-2; TRBD1 agrees at 8 bases. V was pared by 3 bases and J by 7 bases, with 2 bases of the junction left unmatched. The germline gives CDR1 SGHTA, CDR2 FQGNSA. The CDR3 extends over 13 amino acids. The CDR3 protein is CASSLTGENEQFF. The CDR3 DNA reads TGTGCCAGCAGCTTGACAGGGGAGAATGAGCAGTTCTTC. The entire variable domain, with the rest obtained from reference TRBV7-2 and TRBJ2-1, is as follows: GAGVSQSPSNKVTEKGKDVELRCDPISGHTALYWYRQSLGQGLEFLIYFQGNSAPDKSGLPSDRFSAERTGGSVSTLTIQRTQQEDSAVYLCASSLTGENEQFFGPGTRLTVL.

This clonotype was observed a handful of times. This chain connects TRBV6-5 to TRBJ1-2; D call uncertain. Germline lookup yields CDR1 MNHEY and CDR2 SVGAGI. Trimming removed 2 bases at V and 0 bases at J, with 10 bases between. CDR3 length equals 15 residues. CDR3 nucleotides: TGTGCCAGCAGTTACCGACATTTATCTAACTATGGCTACACCTTC. Protein product: CASSYRHLSNYGYTF.